At least ten counts were recorded for the clone carrying this T cell receptor beta chain. The record originates from a study of T cells in Graves' hyperthyroidism and ophthalmopathy. The CDR3 sequence is 16 residues long. Per the germline V gene, CDR1 is LNHDA and CDR2 is SQIVND (reference sequence). Trimming removed 3 bases from V and 4 bases from J; junction bases left unmatched: 8. Amplified regions were TCR beta CDR3 sequences from RNA transcripts. In the first-round RT-PCR of the TCR CDR3, the HTBI primer set was used. MiXCR, run by TCRdb on the multiplex PCR reads, gives a single entry per CDR3 protein. The sample yields approximately 600,000 distinct CDR3 sequences, about 14% seen once.

The sequence derives from a woman younger than 30 with Graves' ophthalmopathy. The genes are TRBV19 and TRBJ2-3, with 9 bases identical to TRBD1. Material: blood. In DNA, the CDR3 is TGTGCCAGTAGTATGGAGGGACAGGGATTATCAGATACGCAGTATTTT. Protein product: CASSMEGQGLSDTQYF.